These 27 T cell receptor beta chains share one sample of origin, sequenced in a study of cytomegalovirus exposure and HLA in healthy donors. Amplification used 60 Vbeta primers and 13 Jbeta primers. Produced via immunoSEQ multiplex PCR; TCRdb's table is partial and in-frame only. The sample lists 20,000 to 30,000 clones, roughly 73% seen once, with roughly 4.3% in the top ten. Sequencing input: PBMCs. Receptors originate from a male donor in good health and CMV-seronegative.

CDR3 DNA sequence: TGTGCCAGCAGCTTAAAAAAAGGGGACAGCGCTGAAGCTTTCTTT. Its translation: CASSLKKGDSAEAFF. This sequence joins TRBV7-9 and TRBJ1-1; 7 nucleotides line up with TRBD1. CDR1 is SEHNR, CDR2 FQNEAQ, per germline (reference sequence). J gave up 6 bases and V 2 bases, and 9 bases lay outside the gene matches. The CDR3 is made up of 15 amino acids.

The J gene is TRBJ2-1, the V gene TRBV6-1; 11 bases match TRBD2. CDR3 size: 19 residues. The trim removed 1 base at V and 4 bases at J, leaving 12 bases unmatched. Per germline, CDR1 MNHNS and CDR2 SASEGT. The DNA of the CDR3 is TGTGCCAGCAGTGAAGAGGCCAAGGCCGGGACTAGCGGATACAATGAGCAGTTCTTC. This translates into CASSEEAKAGTSGYNEQFF.

This clone was detected only a few times. The chain has TRBV19 and TRBJ2-1, with TRBD2 matching over 12 bases. Germline CDR1 is LNHDA and CDR2 is SQIVND (reference sequence). V lost 0 bases and J lost 10; bases outside the gene matches: 4. The CDR3 runs to 15 residues. CDR3 loop: CASSIEASGREEQFF. The CDR3 DNA is TGTGCCAGTAGTATAGAGGCTAGCGGGAGGGAGGAGCAGTTCTTC.

The V and J genes are TRBV10-3 and TRBJ1-6, with 8 positions matching TRBD1. The CDR3 length is 15 residues. V lost 2 bases to trimming and J lost 8 bases; unmatched junction nucleotides: 5. Germline-derived CDR1 and CDR2 are ENHRY and SYGVKD. The CDR3 DNA is TGTGCCATCAGTGAGCAGGGGGCAGGCGATTCACCCCTCCACTTT. This translates into CAISEQGAGDSPLHF.

The chain combines TRBV29-1 with TRBJ2-5; 8 bases are a match to TRBD1. Gene TRBJ2-7 matches the end of the DNA better, so the J call may be wrong. The V gene's germline CDR1 is SQVTM and CDR2 ANQGSEA. The CDR3 has 12 residues. The CDR3 is CSAGTGIGEQYF. The DNA of the CDR3 is TGCAGCGCTGGGACAGGTATAGGCGAGCAGTACTTC.

The CDR3 reads CASSLGAGIQETQYF. In DNA, the CDR3 is TGTGCCAGCAGCTTAGGGGCAGGGATCCAAGAGACCCAGTACTTC. The chain employs TRBV11-2 and TRBJ2-5; the D gene is possibly TRBD1 (5 bases). Trimming took 1 base from V and 1 from J, leaving 10 bases between them. The CDR3 runs to 15 residues. CDR1 is SGHAT, CDR2 FQNNGV, per germline.

This clone was counted only a few times. This chain uses TRBV6-6 with TRBJ1-4; 11 bases are shared with TRBD1. This CDR3 comprises 15 residues. Per the germline V gene, CDR1 is MNHNY and CDR2 is SVGAGI (reference sequence). V shed 0 bases and J 7 bases; nucleotides not matched to a gene: 1. The CDR3: CASSYSDRGPEKLFF. For the CDR3, the DNA is TGTGCCAGCAGTTACTCGGACAGGGGGCCTGAAAAACTGTTTTTT.

The CDR3 loop is CASSLTTAAQETQYF. The CDR3 coding sequence is TGTGCCAGCAGTTTAACTACCGCGGCCCAAGAGACCCAGTACTTC. This chain links TRBV28 with TRBJ2-5, with no clear D. This CDR3 has 15 residues. The V gene lost 2 bases and the J gene lost 1 base, with 11 bases spanning the gap. Germline assignment: CDR1 MDHEN and CDR2 SYDVKM.

The chain uses TRBV28 and TRBJ2-5, with 7 positions matching TRBD1. The J call is uncertain, as TRBJ2-7 better fits the DNA end. The CDR3 spans 12 residues. Looked up from germline, CDR1 is MDHEN and CDR2 is SYDVKM. The CDR3 protein is CASRRGLYEQYF. CDR3 sequence (DNA): TGTGCCAGCAGGAGGGGGCTATACGAGCAGTACTTC.

The genes are TRBV7-2 and TRBJ2-7, with 9 bases matching TRBD1. Germline V gives CDR1 SGHTA, CDR2 FQGNSA. The J segment lost 9 bases and the V segment lost 5 bases, leaving 14 bases of the junction unmatched. The CDR3 has 15 residues. CDR3 sequence: CASSLPGQGVGGQYF. For the CDR3, the DNA is TGTGCCAGCAGCCTCCCGGGACAGGGTGTCGGGGGGCAGTACTTC. Combining the CDR3 with reference TRBV7-2 and TRBJ2-7 gives the whole variable domain GAGVSQSPSNKVTEKGKDVELRCDPISGHTALYWYRQSLGQGLEFLIYFQGNSAPDKSGLPSDRFSAERTGGSVSTLTIQRTQQEDSAVYLCASSLPGQGVGGQYFGPGTRLTVT.

The chain has TRBV25-1 and TRBJ2-7, with D possibly matching TRBD2 (5 bases). Trimming shortened V by 3 bases and J by 2 bases, and 11 bases separated the two germline ends. The CDR3 totals 14 residues. The germline V gene encodes CDR1 MGHDK and CDR2 SYGVNS. CDR3 region: CASSDGRGTYEQYF. The CDR3 DNA follows: TGTGCCAGCAGTGATGGCCGAGGGACCTACGAGCAGTACTTC.

The rearrangement joins TRBV18 to TRBJ1-2; a possible D gene is TRBD1 (5 bases). CDR1 and CDR2 from the germline V gene are KGHSH and LQKENI. Deletions cut 3 bases from V and 1 base from J, with 12 bases between. This CDR3 is 15 amino acids long. In DNA, the CDR3 is TGTGCCAGCTCACCCCGGGGGACCCATAACTATGGCTACACCTTC. The encoded protein is CASSPRGTHNYGYTF.

The chain combines TRBV5-1 with TRBJ2-2, with a weak D call TRBD1 (6 bases). The length of the CDR3 is 13 residues. Germline CDR1 and CDR2: SGHRS and YFSETQ. Trimming stripped 6 bases from V and 1 base from J, with 7 bases between. The CDR3 DNA sequence: TGCGCCAGCAACAGGGAGAACACCGGGGAGCTGTTTTTT. Translating gives CASNRENTGELFF.

The chain combines TRBV6-1 with TRBJ2-6; D unresolved. The CDR3 length is 14 residues. Germline V gene data show CDR1 as MNHNS and CDR2 as SASEGT. The V gene lost 1 base and the J gene lost 4 bases, with 5 bases spanning the gap. CDR3 residues: CASSEGAGANVLTF. DNA of the CDR3: TGTGCCAGCAGTGAAGGGGCCGGGGCCAACGTCCTGACTTTC.

The chain recombines TRBV6-5 with TRBJ2-5; possible D gene TRBD1, 6 bases. CDR3 length equals 16 residues. Trimming removed 0 bases from V and 1 base from J, with 12 bases in between. The germline gives CDR1 MNHEY, CDR2 SVGAGI. The chain's CDR3 is CASSYSQGPAQETQYF. The CDR3, as DNA: TGTGCCAGCAGTTACTCCCAGGGGCCCGCCCAAGAGACCCAGTACTTC.

V is TRBV28 and J is TRBJ2-1, with a tentative D call TRBD2 (5 bases). The V gene lost 6 bases and the J gene lost 8 bases, with 17 bases spanning the gap. CDR3 size: 14 residues. The germline CDR1 and CDR2 sequences are MDHEN and SYDVKM. CDR3 sequence (DNA): TGTGCCAGCAGAACTAGGACGCTACAATATGAGCAGTTCTTC. This sequence encodes CASRTRTLQYEQFF.

The chain employs TRBV19 and TRBJ2-7, with no clear D. Germline V lookup: CDR1 LNHDA, CDR2 SQIVND (reference sequence). V was cut by 3 bases and J by 7 bases, with 19 bases left in between. The CDR3 is 15 residues long. In DNA form, the CDR3 reads TGTGCCAGTAGTATTAATCTCGGCCCTCCGGAGGAGCAGTACTTC. Protein sequence: CASSINLGPPEEQYF.

In this sample, this clone turned up a few times. The chain carries TRBV18 and TRBJ2-1; 9 bases fit TRBD1. The V gene's germline CDR1 is KGHSH and CDR2 LQKENI. The CDR3 extends over 15 amino acids. V lost 4 bases, J lost 5 bases, and 6 bases stayed unmatched. The CDR3 DNA reads as TGTGCCAGCTCACAGGGACAGGGTATAAACAATGAGCAGTTCTTC. Protein: CASSQGQGINNEQFF.

The chain combines TRBV29-1 with TRBJ2-1; TRBD2 is a possible D gene (5 bases). The CDR3 extends over 11 amino acids. Trimming pared 5 bases from V and 8 bases from J, leaving 10 bases between. The germline V gene has CDR1 SQVTM and CDR2 ANQGSEA. CDR3 DNA: TGCAGCGTTACTAGTTCTGATGAGCAGTTCTTC. It is translated as CSVTSSDEQFF.

The chain has TRBV4-2 and TRBJ2-6, with unresolved D. The germline CDR1 and CDR2 sequences are LGHNA and YNFKEQ. V dropped 4 bases and J dropped 1 base, with 14 bases sitting between them. The CDR3 loop spans 17 amino acids. CDR3 region: CASSPKPPGSGANVLTF. For the CDR3, the DNA is TGTGCCAGCAGCCCAAAGCCCCCAGGATCTGGGGCCAACGTCCTGACTTTC.

The chain links TRBV18 to TRBJ2-6, with 7 bases that match TRBD1. Per germline, CDR1 KGHSH and CDR2 LQKENI. V lost 3 bases, J lost 3 bases, and 8 bases stayed unmatched. The CDR3 consists of 17 residues. The CDR3 is CASSPQGVPRGANVLTF. In DNA form, the CDR3 reads TGTGCCAGCTCACCTCAGGGGGTCCCTCGTGGGGCCAACGTCCTGACTTTC.

This sequence joins TRBV11-2 and TRBJ2-5; tentative D call: TRBD2 (6 bases). The CDR3 consists of 11 residues. Deletions cut 3 bases from V and 11 bases from J, with 10 bases between. Per the germline V gene, CDR1 is SGHAT and CDR2 is FQNNGV. The CDR3 spells CASSLEGTQYF. Written as DNA, the CDR3 is TGTGCCAGCAGCTTGGAGGGGACGCAGTACTTC.

V usage is TRBV30 and J usage is TRBJ1-3; a possible D gene is TRBD1 (6 bases). Germline values: CDR1 GTSNPN, CDR2 SVGIG (reference sequence). The CDR3 runs 18 residues. Trimming cost V 7 bases and J 0 bases, with 25 bases left between them. CDR3 residues: CASSGPRTGIISGNTIYF. The CDR3 nucleotides are TGTGCCTCCTCGGGCCCAAGAACAGGGATAATCTCTGGAAACACCATATATTTT.

V is TRBV25-1 and J is TRBJ1-1; 7 bases match TRBD1. Germline CDR1 and CDR2: MGHDK and SYGVNS. The CDR3 covers 13 residues. With 7 bases clipped from V and 6 bases from J, the junction kept 8 bases outside the gene matches. CDR3 loop: CASMEGALAEAFF. The CDR3 coding sequence is TGTGCCAGCATGGAGGGGGCGTTGGCTGAAGCTTTCTTT.

This chain uses TRBV2 with TRBJ2-7; D is uncertain. Trimming stripped 4 bases from V and 3 bases from J, with 13 bases between. Germline V CDR1 and CDR2: SNHLY, FYNNEI. The CDR3 covers 14 residues. CDR3 amino acids: CASSVTNGDYEQYF. The CDR3 region has the DNA TGTGCCAGCAGTGTCACTAACGGAGACTACGAGCAGTACTTC.

The chain carries TRBV7-3 and TRBJ2-1; tentatively, D is TRBD2 (6 bases). The CDR3 extends over 14 amino acids. CDR1 is SGHTA and CDR2 is FQGTGA in the germline V gene. V lost 5 bases and J 10 bases, leaving 18 bases between the germline ends. This CDR3 is CASSTPGTGGEQFF. For the CDR3, the DNA is TGTGCCAGCAGCACTCCCGGGACTGGGGGAGAGCAGTTCTTC.

As for this clone: The junction differs from germline at one of its ends, possibly a read error. Other DNA variants within this sample encode the same CDR3. The chain links TRBV28 to TRBJ1-6, with 8 bases identical to TRBD1. CDR3 length equals 16 residues. Germline loops: CDR1 MDHEN, CDR2 SYDVKM. CDR3 bases: TGTGCCAGCAGTTCGGACAGGGCCCCCTATAATTCCCCCCTCCACTTT. The encoded protein is CASSSDRAPYNSPLHF. The complete variable domain, with remaining parts taken from reference TRBV28 and TRBJ1-6, reads DVKVTQSSRYLVKRTGEKVFLECVQDMDHENMFWYRQDPGLGLRLIYFSYDVKMKEKGDIPEGYSVSREKKERFSLILESASTNQTSMYLCASSSDRAPYNSPLHFGNGTRLTVT.